Listed here are 13 T cell receptor beta chains from one sample, sequenced in a study of T cells in Graves' hyperthyroidism and ophthalmopathy. The CDR3 regions of TCR beta were amplified from RNA transcripts. HTBI primers were used for first-round RT-PCR of the TCR CDR3. Via MiXCR, TCRdb re-called the multiplex PCR reads, giving one row per CDR3 protein. The sample consists of roughly 740,000 distinct CDR3 sequences, about a sixth of them appearing once. Material: blood. These receptors were obtained from a man aged 18 to 30 with Graves' hyperthyroidism.

This clonotype has at least ten counts. The CDR3 DNA reads as TGTGCCAGTAGTATAGCCGCGTGGGGCGCGAACACCGGGGAGCTGTTTTTT. It translates to CASSIAAWGANTGELFF. J is TRBJ2-2 and V is TRBV19; possibly TRBD1 for D (5 bases). Germline loops: CDR1 LNHDA, CDR2 SQIVND (reference sequence). The ends were cut back, 1 base at V and 0 bases at J, with 12 bases in the middle. This CDR3 spans 17 amino acids.

This clonotype was seen a few times. The gene calls are TRBV7-2 and TRBJ2-7; the match to TRBD2 covers 9 bases. The trim removed 2 bases at V and 1 base at J, leaving 9 bases unmatched. Germline V gene sequence: CDR1 SGHTA, CDR2 FQGNSA. The CDR3 runs to 17 residues. CDR3 loop: CASSLLAGRTPSYEQYF. The CDR3 DNA follows: TGTGCCAGCAGCTTACTAGCGGGGAGGACCCCTTCCTACGAGCAGTACTTC.

This rearrangement joins TRBV7-9 to TRBJ2-7; TRBD1 is a possible D gene (6 bases). The CDR3 contains 15 residues. Germline lookup yields CDR1 SEHNR and CDR2 FQNEAQ (reference sequence). Trimming pared 5 bases from V and 3 bases from J, leaving 17 bases between. The CDR3 nucleotides are TGTGCCAGCAGCCCTACTTATGGGACATACTACGAGCAGTACTTC. It codes for CASSPTYGTYYEQYF. The full variable domain, completed using reference TRBV7-9 and TRBJ2-7, is DTGVSQNPRHKITKRGQNVTFRCDPISEHNRLYWYRQTLGQGPEFLTYFQNEAQLEKSRLLSDRFSAERPKGSFSTLEIQRTEQGDSAMYLCASSPTYGTYYEQYFGPGTRLTVT.

There are many counts of this clonotype. The CDR3 DNA sequence: TGTGCCAGCTCAGTCGGACAGGGGCAAGAGACCCAGTACTTC. Protein sequence: CASSVGQGQETQYF. This rearrangement joins TRBV18 to TRBJ2-5, with 9 bases matching TRBD1. The J segment lost 2 bases and the V segment lost 5 bases, leaving 3 bases of the junction unmatched. This CDR3 is 14 amino acids long. The germline CDR1 and CDR2 sequences are KGHSH and LQKENI.

There are a few counts of this clonotype. One end of the junction is discordant with germline, which a read error may explain. V gene TRBV28 combines with J gene TRBJ2-3, with a tentative D call TRBD1 (5 bases). The germline gives CDR1 MDHEN, CDR2 SYDVKM. This CDR3 region has 14 residues. Written as DNA, the CDR3 is TGTGCCAGCAGTTTTAGGGCTTTCACAGGTACGCAGTATTTT. It specifies CASSFRAFTGTQYF.

CDR3 in DNA: TGTGCCAGTTGTAGGCGGGGTGAAGCTTTCTTT. Its protein product is CASCRRGEAFF. The V and J genes are TRBV19 and TRBJ1-1; D unresolved. V lost 8 bases to trimming and J lost 7 bases, with 11 bases between them. CDR1 is LNHDA, CDR2 SQIVND, per germline (reference sequence). The CDR3 is 11 residues long.

This clonotype was detected ten times or more. The chain couples TRBV6-1 to TRBJ2-3, with 7 bases fitting TRBD2. CDR3 size: 18 residues. The germline gives CDR1 MNHNS, CDR2 SASEGT. Losses at the gene ends were 3 bases for V and 6 bases for J; bases not matched to a gene: 18. CDR3 bases: TGTGCCAGCAGTGAGCCTGATGACCGGGACTACCGAAGGGATACGCAGTATTTT. Translating gives CASSEPDDRDYRRDTQYF.

The V and J genes are TRBV9 and TRBJ2-1; 8 positions match TRBD2. CDR1 SGDLS and CDR2 YYNGEE come from the germline V gene. The CDR3 is 18 residues long. V lost 0 bases to trimming and J lost 5 bases; unmatched junction nucleotides: 13. CDR3 residues: CASSVATLGGRKNNEQFF. The CDR3 nucleotides read TGTGCCAGCAGCGTAGCTACGTTAGGCGGGAGGAAGAACAATGAGCAGTTCTTC.

The genes are TRBV12-3 or TRBV12-4 and TRBJ2-7, with 7 nucleotides matching TRBD1. V gave up 7 bases and J gave up 2 bases; unmatched junction bases: 5. This CDR3 has 13 residues. The CDR3 DNA reads TGTGCCAGCACCCGGGACAGAGCCTACGAGCAGTACTTC. It codes for CASTRDRAYEQYF.

The table lists this clonotype with many counts. Written as DNA, the CDR3 is TGTGCCAGCAGTTTTGAGGGGGCTGGGACGTGGGACGAGCAGTACTTC. This sequence encodes CASSFEGAGTWDEQYF. The rearrangement links TRBV28 to TRBJ2-7; the match to TRBD1 covers 7 bases. V shed 3 bases and J 5 bases; nucleotides not matched to a gene: 13. CDR1 and CDR2 from the germline V gene are MDHEN and SYDVKM. This CDR3 is 16 amino acids long. Combining the CDR3 with reference TRBV28 and TRBJ2-7 gives the whole variable domain DVKVTQSSRYLVKRTGEKVFLECVQDMDHENMFWYRQDPGLGLRLIYFSYDVKMKEKGDIPEGYSVSREKKERFSLILESASTNQTSMYLCASSFEGAGTWDEQYFGPGTRLTVT.

J is TRBJ2-3 and V is TRBV20-1; TRBD2 might be the D (5 bases). Trimming cost V 5 bases and J 1 base, with 13 bases left between them. CDR1 and CDR2 from the germline V gene are DFQATT and SNEGSKA (reference sequence). The CDR3 sequence is 14 residues long. Here the CDR3 DNA reads TGCAGTGCTTCGGAAGGGAGTGGCACAGATACGCAGTATTTT. Residues: CSASEGSGTDTQYF.

The chain couples TRBV28 to TRBJ1-5; D is unclear. CDR3 length equals 14 residues. The V end was cut by 5 bases, the J end by 2 bases, with 10 bases between. Germline assignment: CDR1 MDHEN and CDR2 SYDVKM. The CDR3 spells CASSRLKGNQPQHF. CDR3 nucleotide sequence: TGTGCCAGCAGTCGGCTCAAAGGCAATCAGCCCCAGCATTTT.

This clonotype was seen ten or more times. J is TRBJ2-6 and V is TRBV6-2 or TRBV6-3; D possibly uses TRBD1 or TRBD2 (6 bases each). CDR3 size: 19 residues. The V gene lost 7 bases and the J gene lost 0 bases, with 22 bases spanning the gap. Germline V gene data show CDR1 as MNHEY and CDR2 as SVGEGT. The CDR3 bases are TGTGCCAGCACCTTTACTAGGGGGGACGTTATCTCTGGGGCCAACGTCCTGACTTTC. Amino acids: CASTFTRGDVISGANVLTF.